The subject of this entry is one T cell receptor (beta chain). What it binds is not known. The data were taken from a study of CD4 T cells in relation to SARS-CoV-2 and coronaviruses. The wider study: Shared crossreactive spike epitopes were mapped to their HLA restriction.

Only in-frame clones appear in the TCRdb table, and some are missing; sequencing was by immunoSEQ multiplex PCR. The sample has nearly 70,000 clones; 90% to 95% are singletons. The CDR3 covers 13 residues. Germline values: CDR1 LNHNV, CDR2 YYDKDF (reference sequence). Trimming pared 3 bases from V and 3 bases from J, leaving 8 bases between. Whole-study findings and limits: Compared with monoreactive clones, crossreactive clones showed significantly weaker SARS-CoV-2 expansion.

Before the COVID-19 pandemic, during about 2011-2018, CD4+ T cells were taken from unexposed donors. Cryopreserved PBMCs were CD4-enriched, then split into naive and memory cells. The sequencing input was naive CD4+ T cells from PBMCs. Subset here: naive CD4+ T cells isolated by negative enrichment. The rearrangement uses TRBV15 and TRBJ1-2; no reliable D call. The receptor was isolated from a human donor in good health. CDR3 sequence (DNA): TGTGCCACCAGCAGGAGAGCAGACTATGGCTACACCTTC. Protein product: CATSRRADYGYTF.